A selection of T cell receptor beta chains follows, all from one sample in a study of graft-versus-host responses after intestinal transplantation. For these TCRs, the target antigens are not known. Sequencing used immunoSEQ multiplex PCR; TCRdb keeps in-frame clones, though not all of them. The data show 90,000 to 95,000 clones, with 90% to 95% seen just once and over 0.45% held by the top ten. The sample was unstimulated CD8+ T cells sorted from spleen or lymph node cells, taken before intestinal transplant. Every receptor here comes from a human donor who received an intestinal transplant. The CDR3 runs from the conserved cysteine through the conserved F or W. The order of the fields is D gene, V gene, J gene, clone size, CDR3 DNA, CDR3 protein. D genes are given only for firm matches. Clone size is given for some rows only: seen once, a few or many times, or a class if the clone is expanded.

>TRBD2|TRBV7-7|TRBJ2-7|once
TGTGCCAGCAGTTACCCTAGCGGGGGGGCCTGTACCTACGAGCAGTACTTC
CASSYPSGGACTYEQYF
>.|TRBV9|TRBJ2-7|.
TGTGCCAGCAGCGTAGCTCCGGGAACCTACGAGCAGTACTTC
CASSVAPGTYEQYF
>TRBD2|TRBV30|TRBJ2-7|.
TGTGCCTGGAGTCCTCCCGGACTAGCGGGAGTTTCGTACGAGCAGTACTTC
CAWSPPGLAGVSYEQYF
>TRBD1|TRBV28|TRBJ2-7|once
TGTGCCAGCAGCTTCAGGGGGCCCAACGAGCAGTACTTC
CASSFRGPNEQYF
>.|TRBV27|TRBJ1-4|.
TGTGCCAGCAGACAAGGAGGGAATGAAAAACTGTTTTTT
CASRQGGNEKLFF
>.|TRBV30|TRBJ1-2|.
TGTGCCTGGAGCGCACTAAAGGGGGATGGCTACACCTTC
CAWSALKGDGYTF
>TRBD1|TRBV7-9|TRBJ2-7|once
TGTGCCTGTTCCGCATTCCGACAGGGGGCAAGGTCCTACGAGCAGTACTTC
CACSAFRQGARSYEQYF
>.|TRBV30|TRBJ2-3|.
TGTGCCTGGAGTGTGGGTTCGCTAGGCACAGATACGCAGTATTTT
CAWSVGSLGTDTQYF
>.|TRBV9|TRBJ1-3|.
TGTGCCAGCAGCGTAACCGGGAACTCTGGAAACACCATATATTTT
CASSVTGNSGNTIYF
>TRBD2|TRBV5-4|TRBJ2-7|.
TGTGCCAGCAGCTTGGCTATAGCGGGCCCCTACGAGCAGTACTTC
CASSLAIAGPYEQYF
>.|TRBV7-9|TRBJ2-7|.
TGTGCCAGCAGCTCCCCGGGAGCCTACGAGCAGTACTTC
CASSSPGAYEQYF
>.|TRBV6-1|TRBJ2-5|.
TGTGCCAGCATTGGCCAGGGTAGAGAGACCCAGTACTTC
CASIGQGRETQYF
>TRBD2|TRBV10-3|TRBJ2-1|.
TGTGCCATCAGCACCGGGACTAGCCTAAACAATGAGCAGTTCTTC
CAISTGTSLNNEQFF
>TRBD2|TRBV4-2|TRBJ2-3|.
TGTGCCAGCAGCCAAGAACTTGCGGGAGTGGGAGATACGCAGTATTTT
CASSQELAGVGDTQYF
>TRBD1|TRBV18|TRBJ2-7|.
TGTGCCAGCTCACCTTGGGACAGGGCTTCCTACGAGCAGTACTTC
CASSPWDRASYEQYF
>.|TRBV30|TRBJ1-1|.
TGTGCCTGGAATCGGAACACTGAAGCTTTCTTT
CAWNRNTEAFF
>TRBD1|TRBV13|TRBJ2-6|.
TGTGCCAGCAGCTCCTGGGAGACAGGGAATATTTCTGGGGCCAACGTCCTGACTTTC
CASSSWETGNISGANVLTF